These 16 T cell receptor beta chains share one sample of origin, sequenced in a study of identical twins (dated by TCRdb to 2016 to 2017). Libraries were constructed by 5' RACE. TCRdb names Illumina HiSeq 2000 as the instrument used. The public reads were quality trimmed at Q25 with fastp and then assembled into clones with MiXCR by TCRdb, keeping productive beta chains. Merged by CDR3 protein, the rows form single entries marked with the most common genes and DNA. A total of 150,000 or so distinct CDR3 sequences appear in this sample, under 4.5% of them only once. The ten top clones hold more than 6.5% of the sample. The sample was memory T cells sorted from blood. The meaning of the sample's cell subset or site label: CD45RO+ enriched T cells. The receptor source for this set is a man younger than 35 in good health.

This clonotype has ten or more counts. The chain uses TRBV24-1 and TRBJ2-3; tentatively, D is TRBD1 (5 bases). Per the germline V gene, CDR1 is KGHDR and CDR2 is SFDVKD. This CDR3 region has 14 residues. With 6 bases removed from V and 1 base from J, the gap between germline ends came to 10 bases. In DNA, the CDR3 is TGTGCCACCAGTACCCCACAGGGCACAGATACGCAGTATTTT. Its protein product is CATSTPQGTDTQYF.

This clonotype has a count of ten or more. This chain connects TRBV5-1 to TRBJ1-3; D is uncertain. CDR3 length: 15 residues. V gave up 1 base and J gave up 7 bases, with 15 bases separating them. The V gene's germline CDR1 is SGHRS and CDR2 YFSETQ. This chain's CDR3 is CASSLTLSTLNTIYF. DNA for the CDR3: TGCGCCAGCAGCTTGACGCTCTCAACCCTTAACACCATATATTTT.

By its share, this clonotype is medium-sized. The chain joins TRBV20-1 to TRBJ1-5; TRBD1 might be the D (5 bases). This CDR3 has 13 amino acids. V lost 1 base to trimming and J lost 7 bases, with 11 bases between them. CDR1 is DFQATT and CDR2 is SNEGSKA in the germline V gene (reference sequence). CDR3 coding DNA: TGCAGTGCTAGAGGGGCAGGGAACCAGCCCCAGCATTTT. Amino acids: CSARGAGNQPQHF.

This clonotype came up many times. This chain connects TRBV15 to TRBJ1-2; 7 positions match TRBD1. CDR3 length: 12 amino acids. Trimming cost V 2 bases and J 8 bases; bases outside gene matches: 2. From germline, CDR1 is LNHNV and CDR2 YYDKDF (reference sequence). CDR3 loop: CATSRTGVGYTF. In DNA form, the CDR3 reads TGTGCCACCAGCAGAACAGGGGTCGGCTACACCTTC.

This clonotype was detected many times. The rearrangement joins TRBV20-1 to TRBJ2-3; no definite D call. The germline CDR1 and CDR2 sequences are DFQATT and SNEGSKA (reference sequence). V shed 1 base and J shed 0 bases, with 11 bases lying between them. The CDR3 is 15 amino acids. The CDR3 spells CSARGRGASTDTQYF. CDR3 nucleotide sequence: TGCAGTGCTAGAGGTCGCGGAGCTAGCACAGATACGCAGTATTTT.

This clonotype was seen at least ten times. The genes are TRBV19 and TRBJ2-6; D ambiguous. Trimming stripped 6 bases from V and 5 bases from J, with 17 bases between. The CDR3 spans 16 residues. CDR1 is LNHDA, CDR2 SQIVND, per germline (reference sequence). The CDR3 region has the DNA TGTGCCAGTAGGCCGTTGCCGGAGACCCGGGCCAACGTCCTGACTTTC. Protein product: CASRPLPETRANVLTF.

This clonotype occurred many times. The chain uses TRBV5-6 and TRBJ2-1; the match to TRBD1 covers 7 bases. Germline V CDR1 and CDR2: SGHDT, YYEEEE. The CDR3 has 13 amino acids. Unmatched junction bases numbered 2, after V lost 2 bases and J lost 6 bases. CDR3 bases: TGTGCCAGCAGCTTATACAGGGGCAATGAGCAGTTCTTC. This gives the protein CASSLYRGNEQFF.

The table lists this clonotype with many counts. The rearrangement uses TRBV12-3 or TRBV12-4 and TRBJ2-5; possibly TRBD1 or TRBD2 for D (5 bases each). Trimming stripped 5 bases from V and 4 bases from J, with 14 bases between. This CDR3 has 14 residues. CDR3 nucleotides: TGTGCCAGCAGTGGACCGGGACGCCGAGAGACCCAGTACTTC. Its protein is CASSGPGRRETQYF.

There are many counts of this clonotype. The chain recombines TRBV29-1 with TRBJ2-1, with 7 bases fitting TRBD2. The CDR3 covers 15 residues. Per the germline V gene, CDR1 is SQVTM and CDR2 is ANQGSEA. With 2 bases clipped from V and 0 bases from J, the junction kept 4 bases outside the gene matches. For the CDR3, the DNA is TGCAGCGTTGAAAGGGGACTAAGCTCCTACAATGAGCAGTTCTTC. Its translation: CSVERGLSSYNEQFF.

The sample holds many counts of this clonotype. Here the CDR3 reads CASSPTAFLPGYTF. The CDR3 bases are TGTGCCAGCTCCCCTACAGCGTTTTTGCCTGGCTACACCTTC. This chain uses TRBV7-9 with TRBJ1-2, with no clear D. The CDR3 runs 14 residues. Germline V gene data show CDR1 as SEHNR and CDR2 as FQNEAQ (reference sequence). The V gene lost 8 bases and the J gene lost 7 bases, with 20 bases spanning the gap.

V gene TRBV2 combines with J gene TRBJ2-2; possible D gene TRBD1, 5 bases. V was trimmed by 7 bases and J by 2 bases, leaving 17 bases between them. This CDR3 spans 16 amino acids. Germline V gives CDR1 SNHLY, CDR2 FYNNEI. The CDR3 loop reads CASIYQSGQNTGELFF. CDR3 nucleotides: TGTGCCAGCATCTACCAGTCAGGACAAAACACCGGGGAGCTGTTTTTT. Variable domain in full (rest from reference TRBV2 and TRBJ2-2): EPEVTQTPSHQVTQMGQEVILRCVPISNHLYFYWYRQILGQKVEFLVSFYNNEISEKSEIFDDQFSVERPDGSNFTLKIRSTKLEDSAMYFCASIYQSGQNTGELFFGEGSRLTVL.

The CDR3 region is CSVRKQGAETQYF. Written as DNA, the CDR3 is TGCAGCGTCCGAAAGCAGGGGGCAGAGACCCAGTACTTC. V is TRBV29-1 and J is TRBJ2-5, with 8 positions matching TRBD1. With 6 bases clipped from V and 4 bases from J, the junction kept 7 bases outside the gene matches. CDR3 size: 13 residues. Germline lookup yields CDR1 SQVTM and CDR2 ANQGSEA.

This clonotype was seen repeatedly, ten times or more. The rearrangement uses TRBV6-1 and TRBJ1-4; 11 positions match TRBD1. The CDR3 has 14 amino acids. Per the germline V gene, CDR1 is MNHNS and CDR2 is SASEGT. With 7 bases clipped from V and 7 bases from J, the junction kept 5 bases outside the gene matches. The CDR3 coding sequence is TGTGCCAGCACTGGACAGGGGGCGTTTGAAAAACTGTTTTTT. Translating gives CASTGQGAFEKLFF.

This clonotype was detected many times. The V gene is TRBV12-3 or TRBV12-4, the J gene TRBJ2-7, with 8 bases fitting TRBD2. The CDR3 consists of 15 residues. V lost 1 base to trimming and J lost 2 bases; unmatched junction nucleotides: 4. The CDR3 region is CASSLGGAGAYEQYF. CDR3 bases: TGTGCCAGCAGTTTAGGAGGAGCGGGGGCCTACGAGCAGTACTTC.

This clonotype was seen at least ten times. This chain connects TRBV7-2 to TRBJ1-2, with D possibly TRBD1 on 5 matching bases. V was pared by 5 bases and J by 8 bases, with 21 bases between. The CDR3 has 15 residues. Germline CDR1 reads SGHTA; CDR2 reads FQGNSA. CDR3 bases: TGTGCCAGCAGCGAACGACCTGGGGCCCCAGGGGGCTACACCTTC. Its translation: CASSERPGAPGGYTF.

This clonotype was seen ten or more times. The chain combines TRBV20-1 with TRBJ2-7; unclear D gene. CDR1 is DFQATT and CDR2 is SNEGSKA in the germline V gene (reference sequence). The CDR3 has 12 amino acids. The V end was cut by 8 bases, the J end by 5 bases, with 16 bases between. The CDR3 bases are TGCAGTTCCGGGTCCTACGTTAACGAGCAGTACTTC. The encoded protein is CSSGSYVNEQYF.